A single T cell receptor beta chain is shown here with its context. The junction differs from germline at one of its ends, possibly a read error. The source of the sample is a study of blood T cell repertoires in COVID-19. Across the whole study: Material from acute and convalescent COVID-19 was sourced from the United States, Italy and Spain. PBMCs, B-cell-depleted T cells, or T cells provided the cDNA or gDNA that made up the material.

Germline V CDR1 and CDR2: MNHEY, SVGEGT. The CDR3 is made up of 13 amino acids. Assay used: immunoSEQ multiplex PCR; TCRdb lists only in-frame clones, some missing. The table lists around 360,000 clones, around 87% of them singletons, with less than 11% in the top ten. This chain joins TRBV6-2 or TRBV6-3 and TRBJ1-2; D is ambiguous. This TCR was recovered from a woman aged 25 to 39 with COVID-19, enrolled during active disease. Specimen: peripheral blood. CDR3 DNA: TGTGCTAGCAGCACGGACGGGATCTATGGCTACACCTTC. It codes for CASSTDGIYGYTF.